Described below is a single TCR beta chain sequence and its context. Primers: 60 Vbeta forward and 13 Jbeta reverse. Some clones are missing from TCRdb's copy, which holds only in-frame ones; the method was immunoSEQ multiplex PCR. The sample holds over 150,000 clones, 65% to 80% seen once. This entry is derived from a study of cytomegalovirus exposure and HLA in healthy donors. This CDR3 has 14 residues. CDR1 SGHTA and CDR2 FQGNSA come from the germline V gene. This receptor was taken from a man between 40 and 49 years old in good health and CMV-seronegative. V usage is TRBV7-2 and J usage is TRBJ2-5; D ambiguous. TRBJ2-7 explains the end of the DNA better; the J call may be wrong. The sequenced material came from PBMCs. The CDR3 loop reads CASSVRGPGYEQYF. The CDR3 nucleotides read TGTGCCAGCAGCGTCCGTGGGCCTGGTTACGAGCAGTACTTC.